This TCR beta chain was profiled in a study of vaccination effects on CD4 cells after COVID-19. Study-wide background: Relative to the second dose, post-vaccine samples were obtained a median of 72 days later. Study-wide findings and caveats: Small numbers of convalescent patients limited the study. It also lacked early post-infection timepoints. Researchers report that only 1 of 255 vaccine-induced clones in healthy vaccinees cross-reacted with common cold coronaviruses.

Having been cultured for about ten days, the cells underwent CD4+ T cell isolation. Participants completed two doses of the BNT162b2 or mRNA-1273 vaccine. Vaccine recipients lacked prior SARS-CoV-2 infection and had negative nucleocapsid antibodies. The CDR3 length is 13 residues. Germline V lookup: CDR1 SGHTA, CDR2 FQGNSA. V was pared by 2 bases and J by 6 bases, with 10 bases between. Using immunoSEQ multiplex PCR, the repertoire was profiled, and TCRdb retains in-frame clones only, with some absent. The data show tens of thousands of clones, roughly 81% seen once. Note on this clone: Its antigen is currently unknown.

The receptor's source is a human donor who received a COVID-19 vaccine. The sample consisted of CD4+ T cells from PBMCs cultured without peptide, taken after COVID-19 vaccination. This chain connects TRBV7-2 to TRBJ1-2, with D uncertain. CDR3 loop: CASSLPGADGYTF. CDR3 in DNA: TGTGCCAGCAGCTTACCAGGTGCTGATGGCTACACCTTC.